This T cell receptor beta chain was recorded in a study of human T cells and chemical hapten exposure (dated by TCRdb to about 2021). Some background on the complete study: For sensitization, 2% DPC in acetone was applied to a roughly 2 cm by roughly 2 cm area of upper inner arm skin. The study tracked peripheral blood TCR repertoire changes in vivo during primary and secondary sensitization to the hapten diphenylcyclopropenone (DPC) in alopecia patients. Blood for TCR sequencing was provided by twenty-nine alopecia patients at one to four time points (pre-sensitization, 2, 6 and 24 weeks). Alopecia areata with under or over 50% scalp involvement, alopecia totalis and alopecia universalis were represented in the patient cohort, which was mostly female. Blood samples were taken from patients before sensitization (week 0) and then at 2, 6 and about 24 weeks after DPC sensitization. Patch tests used Finn chambers with 0.01% DPC on the upper back, scored after 6 days by International Contact Dermatitis Research Group standards. Libraries were pooled for sequencing, and per-sample TCR yields varied mainly because of small differences in library volumes within the pool. Throughout the study period of roughly 24 weeks, patients also received therapeutic DPC doses to the scalp every week. The full study reports these points: Expanded TCRs formed significantly more large CDR3 similarity clusters than pre-sensitization or healthy control sets, consistent with antigen-driven responses. The number of TCRs above 1 in 1000 frequency did not change with DPC sensitization; there was no evidence of global repertoire structure alterations. Alopecia, a presumed autoimmune disease, was present in all patients, so the immune response of the patients might differ from that of healthy individuals. After repeated subsampling, the strength of the expansion versus patch-test correlation and the threshold at which it became significant changed. Patch test score was positively correlated with the number of PT1 expanded TCRs, with significance at thresholds 8, 16 and 32 but not at 4.

The time point tag for this specimen amounts to: pre-sensitization, week 0. This specimen's treatment or condition label, per the study, means: therapeutic diphenylcyclopropenone sensitization with weekly scalp DPC. At each patch-test visit, blood was drawn before the patch test was applied. Patients were considered eligible if aged 18 to 70, diagnosed with alopecia and deemed suitable for DPC therapy, and patients were excluded if pregnant. Total RNA was extracted from unfractionated whole blood that had been collected in Tempus Blood RNA tubes. This clonotype was recorded at least ten times. It has no known antigen specificity. Base qualities are not at hand, and no much larger clone is one base apart. The library came from RACE. TCRdb records NextSeq 500 as the sequencer. During library preparation, unique molecular identifiers were attached to individual cDNA molecules so that TCRs could be counted quantitatively and reproducibly. Each blood RNA sample was used to sequence both TCR alpha and TCR beta chains. The authors processed their data as follows. Samples had a median of roughly 100,000 TCRs, with a range from roughly 23,224 to 750,000. V, J and CDR3 annotation of the TCR reads was performed with the Decombinator software suite. To make PS versus PT1 abundance plots, every sample was subsampled to the same number of TCRs (28,000). TCRs were defined as expanded if absent before sensitization and observed at least eight times at the 2-week time point. Using fastp trimming at Q25 and MiXCR clonotype assembly, TCRdb reanalyzed the public sequencing data and kept in-frame beta chains. Each record represents a unique CDR3 protein, reported with the most common genes and DNA among its rows. The V and J calls, along with clone size, are taken from TCRdb and not from the paper's own processing. The sample data list 85,000 to 90,000 distinct CDR3 sequences, and around 10% of these were observed just once. Jointly, the top ten make up around 4% of the sample.

Via the germline V gene (reference sequence), CDR1 is MNHNY and CDR2 SVGAGI. V is shortened by 2 bases, J by 2 bases, and the region joining them spans 15 bases. Its CDR3 holds 16 amino acids, cysteine through phenylalanine. Just the 48-base CDR3 DNA is kept, in frame starting at base 1. This clonotype was obtained from a woman aged 40-49 years with alopecia areata. Some clones in this sample may be carry-over from other donors' samples. The V gene is TRBV6-6 and the J gene is TRBJ1-2; the D gene cannot be named for sure. Source: whole blood, taken in connection with sensitization to the hapten diphenylcyclopropenone (DPC). The CDR3 is CASSYPSSGSNYGYTF. The bases read TGTGCCAGCAGTTACCCCAGTTCGGGAAGCAACTATGGCTACACCTTC.